A selection of T cell receptor beta chains follows, all from one sample in a study of cytomegalovirus exposure and HLA in healthy donors. Data came from immunoSEQ multiplex PCR; TCRdb stores just in-frame clones and leaves some out. The sample has 200,000 to 250,000 clones, about 86% seen once. Sequencing was performed on PBMCs. The receptors stem from a woman aged 55-69 years in good health and CMV-seropositive. The CDR3 runs from the conserved cysteine through the conserved F or W. D genes are given only for firm matches. Expanded clones are given a class, and other clones once, few, many or no size at all.

clone_size | j_call | v_call | d_call | cdr3_nt | cdr3_aa
- | TRBJ1-2 | TRBV7-9 | - | TGTGCCAGCAGCCCCCAGGCCTTGGGCTATGGCTACACCTTC | CASSPQALGYGYTF
- | TRBJ2-7 | TRBV7-9 | TRBD1 | TGTGCCAGCAGCCCTAACGGGGGACAGGGGGCTTACGAGCAGTACTTC | CASSPNGGQGAYEQYF
- | TRBJ2-5 | TRBV10-3 | TRBD2 | TGTGCCACCAGGACTAGCGGGAGTGATGAGACCCAGTACTTC | CATRTSGSDETQYF
- | TRBJ2-5 | TRBV11-2 | TRBD2 | TGTGCCAGCAGCTCGTTCCCACTAGCGGGCCAGGAGACCCAGTACTTC | CASSSFPLAGQETQYF
- | TRBJ2-3 | TRBV10-3 | TRBD2 | TGTGCCATCAGTGAGTCACGGCGGGAGATGGCAGATACGCAGTATTTT | CAISESRREMADTQYF
- | TRBJ1-1 | TRBV10-1 | TRBD1 | TGCGCCAGCAGTGAGTCGGGGGACAGATCCACGAGAAACACTGAAGCTTTCTTT | CASSESGDRSTRNTEAFF
- | TRBJ2-7 | TRBV29-1 | - | TGCAGCGTCGAACCCCAAGACAGCTACGAGCAGTACTTC | CSVEPQDSYEQYF
- | TRBJ1-1 | TRBV6-5 | - | TGTGCCAGCAGAGGCACAGGGACACCCACTGAAGCTTTCTTT | CASRGTGTPTEAFF
- | TRBJ1-4 | TRBV6-5 | - | TGTGCCAGCAGCCTGAATGAAAAACTGTTTTTT | CASSLNEKLFF
- | TRBJ1-1 | TRBV2 | - | TGTGCCAGCAGTGATGGGCGGGGACCTGAAGCTTTCTTT | CASSDGRGPEAFF
- | TRBJ1-4 | TRBV15 | - | TGTGCCACCAGCATGACAGACGCTAATGAAAAACTGTTTTTT | CATSMTDANEKLFF
- | TRBJ2-2 | TRBV4-1 | TRBD2 | TGCGCCAGCAGCCAAGAAGGCCACTCAACTAGCGGGAGAACCGGGGAGCTGTTTTTT | CASSQEGHSTSGRTGELFF
- | TRBJ1-6 | TRBV5-4 | - | TGTGCCAGCAGCTCAGGGGTCTCATATAATTCACCCCTCCACTTT | CASSSGVSYNSPLHF
once | TRBJ2-3 | TRBV7-8 | - | TGTGCCAGCAGCTCGGGTCGCTCAGCGCCGCAGTATTTT | CASSSGRSAPQYF
few | TRBJ1-3 | TRBV30 | - | TGTGCCTGGAGTGGCGGACAGTTCTCTGGAAACACCATATATTTT | CAWSGGQFSGNTIYF
- | TRBJ1-2 | TRBV7-3 | TRBD1 | TGTGCCAGCAGCTCCTCGACAGGGACTTACACCTTC | CASSSSTGTYTF
- | TRBJ2-1 | TRBV10-3 | - | TGTGCCATCAGTGAGGGCCGCAATGAGCAGTTCTTC | CAISEGRNEQFF
- | TRBJ2-2 | TRBV5-6 | TRBD1 | TGTGCCAGCACTATAGGGGGCTTTGGGGAGCTGTTTTTT | CASTIGGFGELFF
- | TRBJ2-3 | TRBV5-1 | - | TGCGCCAGCAGCTTGGTGGGGACTAGCACAGATACGCAGTATTTT | CASSLVGTSTDTQYF
- | TRBJ2-2 | TRBV10-1 | TRBD2 | TGCGCCAGCAGTGAGGGAACAGCGGGAGAGTGGGACGGGGAGCTGTTTTTT | CASSEGTAGEWDGELFF
- | TRBJ1-1 | TRBV19 | - | TGTGCCAGTAGTATAGATATCTACGGGAACACTGAAGCTTTCTTT | CASSIDIYGNTEAFF
- | TRBJ2-5 | TRBV7-2 | - | TGTGCCAGCAGCCTTCAAGAGACCCAGTACTTC | CASSLQETQYF
- | TRBJ1-5 | TRBV28 | TRBD1 | TGTGCCAGCAGTTTACTGACAGGGGGTGATCAGCCCCAGCATTTT | CASSLLTGGDQPQHF
once | TRBJ1-1 | TRBV27 | - | TGTGCCAGCAGTCCCCCTTACGGGGGCGGGGGCACTGAAGCTTTCTTT | CASSPPYGGGGTEAFF
- | TRBJ2-7 | TRBV5-1 | TRBD1 | TGCGCCAGCAGCCCCGGGACAGGGTCTGGCGAGCAGTACTTC | CASSPGTGSGEQYF
- | TRBJ2-7 | TRBV5-1 | TRBD2 | TGCGCCAGCAGCTTGAGCGGGAGTTCAGCCGAGCAGTACTTC | CASSLSGSSAEQYF
few | TRBJ2-7 | TRBV11-3 | - | TGTGCCAGCAGCTTAGCGGGAACCTACGAGCAGTACTTC | CASSLAGTYEQYF
- | TRBJ2-6 | TRBV5-4 | - | TGTGCCAGCAGCTCCTGGGGCCTCTCTGGGGCCAACGTCCTGACTTTC | CASSSWGLSGANVLTF
- | TRBJ1-1 | TRBV6-5 | - | TGTGCCAGCAGACCCCAGACAGGGAACACTGAAGCTTTCTTT | CASRPQTGNTEAFF
few | TRBJ1-1 | TRBV4-1 | - | TGCGCCAGCAGCCCCCGGGACACTGAAGCTTTCTTT | CASSPRDTEAFF
- | TRBJ2-2 | TRBV19 | TRBD1 | TGTGCCAGTACTAGGGGGCTAGTGAACACCGGGGAGCTGTTTTTT | CASTRGLVNTGELFF
- | TRBJ2-7 | TRBV6-5 | - | TGTGCCAGCAGTTACTCAGGCGGGACCTCCAACGAGCAGTACTTC | CASSYSGGTSNEQYF
- | TRBJ1-1 | TRBV2 | - | TGTGCCAGCAGGGACAGAGCAATGAACACTGAAGCTTTCTTT | CASRDRAMNTEAFF
- | TRBJ1-2 | TRBV7-9 | - | TGTGCCAGCAGCATACAAGGAGCTAACTATGGCTACACCTTC | CASSIQGANYGYTF
- | TRBJ2-7 | TRBV28 | - | TGTGCCAGCAGGGGGCAGGGGACCGCCTACGAGCAGTACTTC | CASRGQGTAYEQYF
- | TRBJ2-5 | TRBV7-9 | TRBD2 | TGTTCCAGCAGCTTAGCACCTACTAGCGGCCAAGAGACCCAGTACTTC | CSSSLAPTSGQETQYF
- | TRBJ2-7 | TRBV10-2 | TRBD1 | TGCGCCAGCAGTTCTGCAACAGGGGGCGAGCAGTACTTC | CASSSATGGEQYF
few | TRBJ1-3 | TRBV7-3 | - | TGTGCCAGCAGCTTAACGGGTCCAGGGTCTGGAAACACCATATATTTT | CASSLTGPGSGNTIYF
- | TRBJ1-2 | TRBV9 | TRBD1 | TGTGCCAGCAACGGACAGGGGTACGGCTACACCTTC | CASNGQGYGYTF
- | TRBJ1-2 | TRBV2 | - | TGTGCCAGCTCCCAAAGGCCGGCGGGCTATGGCTACACCTTC | CASSQRPAGYGYTF
- | TRBJ2-7 | TRBV4-1 | - | TGCGCCAGCAGCCAAGAAGGACTCGCCGCCCACGAGCAGTACTTC | CASSQEGLAAHEQYF
- | TRBJ1-6 | TRBV6-5 | - | TGTGCCAGCACCAGCTCCTATAATTCACCCCTCCACTTT | CASTSSYNSPLHF
- | TRBJ2-2 | TRBV11-2 | TRBD2 | TGTGCCAGCAGCTCACTAGCGGGATCGGGCACCGGGGAGCTGTTTTTT | CASSSLAGSGTGELFF
- | TRBJ2-7 | TRBV27 | - | TGTGCCAGCGGGGGGGGGACATTTGGGGAGCAGTACTTC | CASGGGTFGEQYF
- | TRBJ1-2 | TRBV7-3 | - | TGTGCCAGCAGCTTAAGCGGGGCGGGAGAGGGCTACACCTTC | CASSLSGAGEGYTF
- | TRBJ1-1 | TRBV19 | - | TGTGCCAGTAGGTTTACAGGGACTGAAGCTTTCTTT | CASRFTGTEAFF
- | TRBJ1-1 | TRBV2 | - | TGTGCCAGCAGTGACGGGGTCCTAATGAACACTGAAGCTTTCTTT | CASSDGVLMNTEAFF
- | TRBJ1-1 | TRBV19 | TRBD1 | TGTGCCAGTAGTGTCAGGGGGCTTTTCACTGAAGCTTTCTTT | CASSVRGLFTEAFF
- | TRBJ2-5 | TRBV5-4 | - | TGTGCCAGCAGTTTCCCACCTAGCCAAGAGACCCAGTACTTC | CASSFPPSQETQYF
- | TRBJ2-7 | TRBV18 | TRBD1 | TGTGCCAGCTCACTCGACAGGGGGAGTGAGCAGTACTTC | CASSLDRGSEQYF
- | TRBJ2-7 | TRBV12-5 | TRBD2 | TGTGCTAGTGGTTTGAACCCGGGAGGGCCCTACGAGCAGTACTTC | CASGLNPGGPYEQYF
- | TRBJ2-7 | TRBV9 | TRBD2 | TGTGCCAGCAGCCGGGGGGGTAGGGGAATCTACGAGCAGTACTTC | CASSRGGRGIYEQYF
- | TRBJ1-6 | TRBV30 | TRBD1 | TGTGCCTGTAACCAACAGGGGAATTCACCCCTCCACTTT | CACNQQGNSPLHF
few | TRBJ2-5 | TRBV9 | - | TGTGCCAGCAGCGTAGGATCCCTAGCTGAAGAGACCCAGTACTTC | CASSVGSLAEETQYF
few | TRBJ2-7 | TRBV27 | - | TGTGCCAGCAGTTTAGCAGGGTCGGTGAACGAGCAGTACTTC | CASSLAGSVNEQYF
few | TRBJ2-3 | TRBV11-3 | - | TGTGCCAGCAGCTTAGGGGCTAGCAGCACAGATACGCAGTATTTT | CASSLGASSTDTQYF
- | TRBJ2-6 | TRBV28 | - | TGTGCCAGCAGTTTCCAGGGTTTCGCTGGGGCCAACGTCCTGACTTTC | CASSFQGFAGANVLTF
- | TRBJ2-1 | TRBV29-1 | TRBD2 | TGCAGCGTTGAAGATGCCGGGGAGGGTCTGTACGATGAGCAGTTCTTC | CSVEDAGEGLYDEQFF
- | TRBJ2-7 | TRBV19 | TRBD2 | TGTGCCACACGAGGACTAGCGGGAGCTAACGAGCAGTACTTC | CATRGLAGANEQYF